The 27 T cell receptor beta chains below were found in one sample sequenced in a study of blood T cell repertoires in COVID-19. TCRdb keeps only in-frame clones here, not all; method: immunoSEQ multiplex PCR. The sample consists of 200,000 to 300,000 clones, around 87% of them appearing once. The sequenced sample was peripheral blood. All receptors derive from a man aged 60 to 75 who had recovered from COVID-19.

The rearrangement links TRBV5-1 to TRBJ2-1; 12 bases line up with TRBD2. There are 15 residues in the CDR3. CDR1 is SGHRS and CDR2 is YFSETQ in the germline V gene. Trimming cost V 3 bases and J 6 bases; bases outside gene matches: 4. In DNA form, the CDR3 reads TGCGCCAGCAGCTCGCGGACTAGCGGGGCCAATGAGCAGTTCTTC. Translated, it gives CASSSRTSGANEQFF.

The rearrangement joins TRBV6-5 to TRBJ1-1; unclear D gene. CDR3 length equals 16 residues. The V and J ends lost 0 bases and 1 base respectively, with 12 bases between them. The V gene's germline CDR1 is MNHEY and CDR2 SVGAGI. The DNA for the CDR3 is TGTGCCAGCAGTTACTCCTTCGGTCGTGGGAACACTGAAGCTTTCTTT. Encoded protein: CASSYSFGRGNTEAFF.

The rearrangement uses TRBV19 and TRBJ1-1, with D possibly TRBD1 on 6 matching bases. This CDR3 contains 14 residues. Germline loops: CDR1 LNHDA, CDR2 SQIVND (reference sequence). V was pared by 6 bases and J by 6 bases, with 17 bases between. The CDR3: CASRFQGPGPEAFF. In nucleotides, the CDR3 is TGTGCCAGTAGGTTCCAGGGGCCCGGCCCTGAAGCTTTCTTT.

This chain uses TRBV21-1 with TRBJ1-4; no DNA check was done on the table's D call, TRBD1. TRBV21-1 corresponds to a pseudogene. This CDR3 region has 17 residues. In DNA form, the CDR3 reads TGTGCCAGCAGCAATGGACAGCCCCAACGCACTAATGAAAAACTGTTTTTT. Protein sequence: CASSNGQPQRTNEKLFF.

This clone was counted a few times. This chain uses TRBV5-1 with TRBJ1-2; 7 nucleotides line up with TRBD1. The CDR3 totals 14 residues. The V and J ends lost 6 bases and 6 bases, in that order; junction bases with no gene match: 11. CDR1 SGHRS and CDR2 YFSETQ come from the germline V gene. CDR3: CASTATGAGHGYTF. The CDR3, as DNA: TGCGCCAGCACAGCAACAGGGGCGGGACATGGCTACACCTTC.

The V gene is TRBV6-6, the J gene TRBJ2-1; 15 nucleotides agree with TRBD2. CDR3 size: 15 residues. The trim removed 4 bases at V and 9 bases at J, leaving 4 bases unmatched. Germline CDR1 MNHNY, CDR2 SVGAGI (reference sequence). CDR3: CASSSGLAGGREQFF. The CDR3 coding sequence is TGTGCCAGCAGTTCTGGACTAGCGGGGGGGCGTGAGCAGTTCTTC.

The chain joins TRBV2 to TRBJ2-1; TRBD1 matches 8 bases. Germline values: CDR1 SNHLY, CDR2 FYNNEI. Trimming at V came to 4 bases and at J to 7 bases, leaving 9 bases not matched to a gene. The CDR3 sequence is 15 residues long. The CDR3 spells CASSVQPGGRNEQFF. The DNA of the CDR3 is TGTGCCAGCAGTGTTCAACCAGGGGGCAGGAATGAGCAGTTCTTC.

The gene calls are TRBV3-1 (or the pseudogene TRBV3-2) and TRBJ1-1; maybe TRBD1 (5 bases). Germline CDR1 LGHDT, CDR2 YNNKEL (reference sequence). This CDR3 spans 16 amino acids. V shed 4 bases and J shed 4 bases, with 19 bases lying between them. The CDR3 DNA reads TGTGCCAGCAGCCCCCCGGTGGGGTGGGGCGGCACTGAAGCTTTCTTT. Translating it yields CASSPPVGWGGTEAFF.

The gene calls are TRBV2 and TRBJ2-7, with TRBD2 as a possible D gene (6 bases). This CDR3 has 15 residues. V lost 3 bases and J 7 bases, leaving 19 bases between the germline ends. The germline gives CDR1 SNHLY, CDR2 FYNNEI. This CDR3 reads CASSEGRHLGWEQYV. CDR3 bases: TGTGCCAGCAGTGAGGGGAGGCACTTGGGCTGGGAGCAGTACGTC.

V usage is TRBV18 and J usage is TRBJ1-1, with a possible D match to TRBD1 (5 bases). The germline V gene encodes CDR1 KGHSH and CDR2 LQKENI. The V and J ends lost 5 bases and 0 bases respectively, with 13 bases between them. The CDR3 sequence is 15 residues long. CDR3 DNA sequence: TGTGCCAGCTCAAGACAGCGACAGATGAACACTGAAGCTTTCTTT. Protein sequence: CASSRQRQMNTEAFF.

The chain couples TRBV2 to TRBJ2-1; 9 bases fit TRBD2. The CDR3 extends over 20 amino acids. V was clipped by 7 bases and J by 1 base; unmatched bases: 20. CDR1 is SNHLY, CDR2 FYNNEI, per germline. The CDR3 sequence: CASMPLGAGGLSGSYNEQFF. CDR3 sequence (DNA): TGTGCCAGCATGCCCCTGGGGGCGGGGGGGCTTTCAGGTTCCTACAATGAGCAGTTCTTC.

This clone was picked up a small number of times. The chain combines TRBV7-9 with TRBJ1-5; 7 bases fit TRBD1. V shed 2 bases, J shed 5 bases, and the junction held 6 bases outside the gene matches. The CDR3 is made up of 15 amino acids. Germline-derived CDR1 and CDR2 are SEHNR and FQNEAQ (reference sequence). The CDR3 spells CASSLWGRGDQPQHF. DNA for the CDR3: TGTGCCAGCAGCTTATGGGGCAGGGGGGATCAGCCCCAGCATTTT.

The chain recombines TRBV7-9 with TRBJ2-5; TRBD1 matches 8 bases. V was clipped by 4 bases and J by 2 bases; unmatched bases: 6. The CDR3 totals 15 residues. Per the germline V gene, CDR1 is SEHNR and CDR2 is FQNEAQ (reference sequence). CDR3 coding DNA: TGTGCCAGCAGCTCACCCGGGACAGGACAAGAGACCCAGTACTTC. Its protein is CASSSPGTGQETQYF.

The chain links TRBV6-5 to TRBJ2-1; TRBD1 matches at 7 bases. CDR3 size: 15 residues. Trimming cost V 5 bases and J 2 bases; bases outside gene matches: 6. Germline CDR1 is MNHEY and CDR2 is SVGAGI. The CDR3 is CASSKQGTTYNEQFF. CDR3 sequence (DNA): TGTGCCAGCAGTAAACAGGGGACGACCTACAATGAGCAGTTCTTC.

This clone came up once. The genes are TRBV30 and TRBJ1-5; perhaps TRBD1 as D (5 bases). Trimming stripped 1 base from V and 3 bases from J, with 7 bases between. The germline CDR1 and CDR2 sequences are GTSNPN and SVGIG (reference sequence). The CDR3 is 13 amino acids. For the CDR3, the DNA is TGTGCCTGGAGTGCAGGACACAATCAGCCCCAGCATTTT. Translated: CAWSAGHNQPQHF.

The rearrangement uses TRBV11-2 and TRBJ1-5; D perhaps matches TRBD1 (6 bases). The CDR3 is made up of 18 amino acids. Trimming removed 5 bases from V and 2 bases from J, with 22 bases in between. The germline V gene has CDR1 SGHAT and CDR2 FQNNGV. The CDR3 loop reads CASSLWDTRYYGNQPQHF. DNA for the CDR3: TGTGCCAGCAGCCTCTGGGACACCCGGTATTATGGCAATCAGCCCCAGCATTTT.

The chain combines TRBV27 with TRBJ2-7; 7 bases are a match to TRBD1. The CDR3 runs 14 residues. The V gene end was trimmed by 4 bases and the J gene end by 5 bases; junction bases not matched to a gene: 8. From germline, CDR1 is MNHEY and CDR2 SMNVEV (reference sequence). The CDR3 loop is CASSSRQGPNEQYV. In DNA form, the CDR3 reads TGTGCCAGCAGTTCCCGACAGGGTCCGAACGAGCAGTACGTC.

This chain uses TRBV5-8 with TRBJ2-3; perhaps TRBD2 as D (8 bases). With 4 bases removed from V and 5 bases from J, the gap between germline ends came to 14 bases. Germline-derived CDR1 and CDR2 are SGHTS and YDEGEE. The CDR3 is made up of 14 amino acids. The CDR3 spells CASSGTAGVDTQYF. The CDR3 DNA sequence: TGTGCCAGCAGCGGGACAGCGGGGGTAGATACGCAGTATTTT.

The CDR3 DNA sequence: TGTGCCAGCAGCCAAGGAGGGGGCCTCACTGAAGCTTTCTTT. Translation gives CASSQGGGLTEAFF. The chain couples TRBV3-1 (or the pseudogene TRBV3-2) to TRBJ1-1, with 7 bases identical to TRBD1. This CDR3 has 14 residues. From germline, CDR1 is LGHDT and CDR2 YNNKEL (reference sequence). J gave up 4 bases and V 1 base, and 3 bases lay outside the gene matches.

V usage is TRBV5-1 and J usage is TRBJ2-1; a weak D match, TRBD2 (6 bases). CDR1 SGHRS and CDR2 YFSETQ come from the germline V gene. This CDR3 is 16 amino acids long. Trimming cost V 0 bases and J 9 bases, with 19 bases left between them. The CDR3 protein is CASSLVVGTREGEQFF. Here the CDR3 DNA reads TGCGCCAGCAGCTTGGTAGTAGGGACTCGTGAAGGTGAGCAGTTCTTC.

The V and J genes are TRBV25-1 and TRBJ2-3; D may be TRBD2 (5 bases). The CDR3 totals 14 residues. With 7 bases removed from V and 4 bases from J, the gap between germline ends came to 15 bases. Germline V gives CDR1 MGHDK, CDR2 SYGVNS. The CDR3 sequence is CASKGPWGADTQYF. The CDR3 DNA is TGTGCCAGCAAGGGCCCCTGGGGAGCAGATACGCAGTATTTT. Based on the CDR3 plus reference TRBV25-1 and TRBJ2-3, the full variable domain is EADIYQTPRYLVIGTGKKITLECSQTMGHDKMYWYQQDPGMELHLIHYSYGVNSTEKGDLSSESTVSRIRTEHFPLTLESARPSHTSQYLCASKGPWGADTQYFGPGTRLTVL.

The rearrangement links TRBV3-1 (or the pseudogene TRBV3-2) to TRBJ2-1; D call uncertain. The CDR3 totals 17 residues. The V and J ends lost 0 bases and 0 bases respectively, with 12 bases between them. Germline-derived CDR1 and CDR2 are LGHDT and YNNKEL (reference sequence). This CDR3 is CASSQDLARSSYNEQFF. The CDR3 DNA follows: TGTGCCAGCAGCCAAGATCTTGCCCGGAGCTCCTACAATGAGCAGTTCTTC.

The chain carries TRBV7-9 and TRBJ2-2, with 15 positions matching TRBD2. The germline gives CDR1 SEHNR, CDR2 FQNEAQ (reference sequence). The CDR3 is 18 residues long. V trimming: 5 bases; J trimming: 0 bases; junction bases outside the gene matches: 4. CDR3 region: CASSPGLAGGTNTGELFF. The CDR3, as DNA: TGTGCCAGCAGCCCGGGACTAGCGGGGGGAACGAACACCGGGGAGCTGTTTTTT.

The V gene is TRBV6-6, the J gene TRBJ2-6; 8 positions match TRBD1. The CDR3 sequence is 19 residues long. Germline V gene data show CDR1 as MNHNY and CDR2 as SVGAGI (reference sequence). Unmatched junction bases numbered 14, after V lost 5 bases and J lost 2 bases. The CDR3 bases are TGTGCCAGCAGTCGAGACAGGGGAGGAGCTATAGCTGGGGCCAACGTCCTGACTTTC. Amino acid sequence: CASSRDRGGAIAGANVLTF.

This rearrangement joins TRBV6-4 to TRBJ1-5; TRBD1 aligns across 7 bases. The CDR3 is 16 residues long. Germline-derived CDR1 and CDR2 are MRHNA and SNTAGT. Trimming at V came to 7 bases and at J to 2 bases, leaving 11 bases not matched to a gene. DNA of the CDR3: TGTGCCAGCATACTCACCGGGACAGAAGGCAATCAGCCCCAGCATTTT. Translating gives CASILTGTEGNQPQHF.

This rearrangement joins TRBV28 to TRBJ2-5; 9 bases fit TRBD1. Per germline, CDR1 MDHEN and CDR2 SYDVKM. The junction had 3 bases not matched to a gene; V was cut back by 4 bases and J by 3 bases. The CDR3 consists of 14 residues. CDR3 in amino acids: CASSSTGGEETQYF. The CDR3 coding sequence is TGTGCCAGCAGTTCCACAGGGGGCGAAGAGACCCAGTACTTC.

The chain couples TRBV19 to TRBJ1-1; 7 bases fit TRBD1. Germline CDR1 and CDR2: LNHDA and SQIVND (reference sequence). J was trimmed by 0 bases and V by 6 bases; bases with no gene match: 7. CDR3 length equals 15 residues. The CDR3 here is CASSLSTGLNTEAFF. For the CDR3, the DNA is TGTGCCAGTAGCCTCTCGACAGGGTTGAACACTGAAGCTTTCTTT.